This TCR beta chain was recovered during a study of neoadjuvant anti-PD-1 for oral cavity cancer. Study-level information: Most patients had three to four biweekly doses of 3 mg/kg nivolumab before resection.

Assay used: immunoSEQ multiplex PCR; TCRdb lists only in-frame clones, some missing. The table lists tens of thousands of clones, around 85% of them singletons. V was pared by 0 bases and J by 8 bases, with 20 bases between. CDR1 is SGHVS, CDR2 FQNEAQ, per germline. The CDR3 has 18 amino acids. The chain is built from TRBV7-8 and TRBJ1-6; D is unresolved. The clonotype was recovered from a person aged 35-79 years with oral cavity squamous cell carcinoma. The source was PBMCs, collected before nivolumab (anti-PD-1) treatment. CDR3 in amino acids: CASSLAAQMTGYHSPLHF. The CDR3 nucleotides are TGTGCCAGCAGCTTAGCCGCACAAATGACTGGGTATCATTCACCCCTCCACTTT.